Detailed here is one T cell receptor (beta chain). What it binds is unknown. The data stem from a study of cytomegalovirus exposure and HLA in healthy donors. Whole-study results and caveats: A few CMV-associated chains proved CMV antigen-specific in vitro.

PCR primers comprised 60 Vbeta and 13 Jbeta primers. In the original processing: Later work found around 72 million unique TCR beta chains, with about 10 million shared. Clones were sequenced by immunoSEQ multiplex PCR, and TCRdb holds only the in-frame ones, with some missing. D and trimming come from the DNA, and the V and J calls and clone size come from that table. This sample has 150,000 to 200,000 clones, with around 78% found just once. Among the donors, all were healthy bone marrow donors. The V gene's germline CDR1 is LGHNA and CDR2 YNFKEQ. There are 16 residues in the CDR3. V was pared by 2 bases and J by 4 bases, with 9 bases of the junction left unmatched.

The chain joins TRBV4-2 to TRBJ1-2, with TRBD1 matching over 8 bases. Material: PBMCs. The sequence was collected from a woman aged 25-40 years in good health and CMV-seropositive. CDR3 sequence (DNA): TGTGCCAGCAGCCAAAATGGACAGGGAACCCTCTATGGCTACACCTTC. Amino acid sequence: CASSQNGQGTLYGYTF.